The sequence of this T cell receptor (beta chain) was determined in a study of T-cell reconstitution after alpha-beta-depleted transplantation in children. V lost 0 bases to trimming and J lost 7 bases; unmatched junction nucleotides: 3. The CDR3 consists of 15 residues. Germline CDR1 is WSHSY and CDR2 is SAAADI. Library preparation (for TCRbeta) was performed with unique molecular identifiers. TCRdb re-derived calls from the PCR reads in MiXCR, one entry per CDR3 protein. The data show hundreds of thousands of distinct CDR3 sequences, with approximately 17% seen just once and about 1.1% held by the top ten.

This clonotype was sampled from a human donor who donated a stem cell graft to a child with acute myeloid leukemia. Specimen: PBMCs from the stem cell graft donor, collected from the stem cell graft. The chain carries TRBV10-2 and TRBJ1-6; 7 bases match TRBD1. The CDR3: CASSESGQWNSPLHF. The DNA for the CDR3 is TGCGCCAGCAGTGAGTCGGGACAGTGGAATTCACCCCTCCACTTT.